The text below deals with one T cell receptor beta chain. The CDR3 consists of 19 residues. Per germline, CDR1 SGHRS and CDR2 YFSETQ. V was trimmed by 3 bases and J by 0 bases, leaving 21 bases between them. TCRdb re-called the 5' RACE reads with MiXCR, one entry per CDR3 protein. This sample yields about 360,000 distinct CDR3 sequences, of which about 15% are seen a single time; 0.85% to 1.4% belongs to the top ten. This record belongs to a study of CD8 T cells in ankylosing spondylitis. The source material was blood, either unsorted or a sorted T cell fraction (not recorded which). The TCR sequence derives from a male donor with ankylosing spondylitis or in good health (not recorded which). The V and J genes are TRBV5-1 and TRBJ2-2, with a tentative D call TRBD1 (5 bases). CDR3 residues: CASSYKSPPQGTNTGELFF. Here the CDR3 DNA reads TGCGCCAGCAGCTACAAATCGCCCCCGCAGGGAACGAACACCGGGGAGCTGTTTTTT.